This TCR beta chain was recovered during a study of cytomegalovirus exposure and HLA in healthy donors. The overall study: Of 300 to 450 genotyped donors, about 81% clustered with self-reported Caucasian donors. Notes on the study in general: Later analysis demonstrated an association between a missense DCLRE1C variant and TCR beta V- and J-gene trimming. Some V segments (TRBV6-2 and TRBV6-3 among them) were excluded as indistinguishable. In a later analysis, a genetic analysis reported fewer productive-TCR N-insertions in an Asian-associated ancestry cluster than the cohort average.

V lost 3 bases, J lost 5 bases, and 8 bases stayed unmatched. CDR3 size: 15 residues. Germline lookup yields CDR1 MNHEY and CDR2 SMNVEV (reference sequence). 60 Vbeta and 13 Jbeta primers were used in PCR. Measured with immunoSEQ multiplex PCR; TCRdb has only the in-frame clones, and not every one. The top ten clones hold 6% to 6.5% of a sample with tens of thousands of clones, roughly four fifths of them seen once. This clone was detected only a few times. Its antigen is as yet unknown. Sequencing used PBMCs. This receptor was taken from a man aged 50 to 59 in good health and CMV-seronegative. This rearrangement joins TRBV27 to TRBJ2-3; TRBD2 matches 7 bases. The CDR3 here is CASSLWPGGEDTQYF. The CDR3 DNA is TGTGCCAGCAGTTTGTGGCCGGGGGGTGAAGATACGCAGTATTTT.